These 7 T cell receptor beta chains were sequenced from one sample in a study of blood T cell repertoires in COVID-19. Libraries were prepared by immunoSEQ multiplex PCR; TCRdb keeps only in-frame clonotypes and omits some of them. Among approximately 180,000 clones, approximately 89% were seen once, and the ten largest hold around 6.2%. Sequences were obtained from PBMCs or T cells enriched from blood (not recorded which). The receptors shown here come from a man aged 40-50 years who had recovered from COVID-19.

This sequence joins TRBV2 and TRBJ1-5; the D gene is possibly TRBD1 (6 bases). Germline CDR1 is SNHLY and CDR2 is FYNNEI. The length of the CDR3 is 15 residues. V was cut by 3 bases and J by 7 bases, with 16 bases left in between. This CDR3 is CASSEAGALGQPQHF. In DNA, the CDR3 is TGTGCCAGCAGTGAGGCGGGGGCCTTAGGGCAGCCCCAGCATTTT.

The chain carries TRBV5-8 and TRBJ1-2; 7 nucleotides match TRBD1. The CDR3 is 13 amino acids. Trimming removed 4 bases from V and 7 bases from J; junction bases left unmatched: 7. Germline V gene sequence: CDR1 SGHTS, CDR2 YDEGEE. The CDR3 loop reads CASSLDRAPGYTF. The CDR3 bases are TGTGCCAGCAGCCTCGACAGGGCTCCTGGCTACACCTTC.

This chain links TRBV6-6 with TRBJ1-2; TRBD1 agrees at 11 bases. CDR3 length equals 16 residues. Per the germline V gene, CDR1 is MNHNY and CDR2 is SVGAGI (reference sequence). J was trimmed by 6 bases and V by 6 bases; bases with no gene match: 12. The CDR3 nucleotides are TGTGCCAGCAGACCCGGGACAGGGGGAACGTTCAATGGCTACACCTTC. This sequence encodes CASRPGTGGTFNGYTF.

This clone was counted only a few times. V gene TRBV7-9 combines with J gene TRBJ1-3; the match to TRBD1 covers 7 bases. J gave up 0 bases and V 2 bases, and 7 bases lay outside the gene matches. Looked up from germline, CDR1 is SEHNR and CDR2 is FQNEAQ (reference sequence). This CDR3 contains 17 residues. CDR3 bases: TGTGCCAGCAGCTTATCTGGACAGGAACTCTCTGGAAACACCATATATTTT. Its translation: CASSLSGQELSGNTIYF.

The CDR3 protein is CASSIGGRIGAPLHF. Here the CDR3 DNA reads TGTGCCAGTAGTATAGGGGGCAGGATTGGCGCACCCCTCCACTTT. The rearrangement joins TRBV19 to TRBJ1-6; possibly TRBD1 for D (5 bases). In germline, CDR1 is LNHDA, CDR2 SQIVND (reference sequence). There are 15 residues in the CDR3. V gave up 1 base and J gave up 11 bases, with 15 bases separating them.

The CDR3 loop reads CASSVGGGSSSYNEQFF. CDR3 bases: TGTGCCAGCAGCGTAGGAGGGGGCTCGAGCTCCTACAATGAGCAGTTCTTC. The chain carries TRBV9 and TRBJ2-1; TRBD1 matches 7 bases. After removal of 0 bases from V and 0 bases from J, the junction contained 6 bases not matched to a gene. The CDR3 is 17 amino acids. Germline values: CDR1 SGDLS, CDR2 YYNGEE.

The chain combines TRBV27 with TRBJ2-6; no definite D call. The CDR3 sequence is 13 residues long. Germline CDR1 reads MNHEY; CDR2 reads SMNVEV (reference sequence). V lost 5 bases to trimming and J lost 4 bases, with 6 bases between them. In DNA form, the CDR3 reads TGTGCCAGCAGTCTTCGGGGGGCCAACGTCCTGACTTTC. Its protein is CASSLRGANVLTF.